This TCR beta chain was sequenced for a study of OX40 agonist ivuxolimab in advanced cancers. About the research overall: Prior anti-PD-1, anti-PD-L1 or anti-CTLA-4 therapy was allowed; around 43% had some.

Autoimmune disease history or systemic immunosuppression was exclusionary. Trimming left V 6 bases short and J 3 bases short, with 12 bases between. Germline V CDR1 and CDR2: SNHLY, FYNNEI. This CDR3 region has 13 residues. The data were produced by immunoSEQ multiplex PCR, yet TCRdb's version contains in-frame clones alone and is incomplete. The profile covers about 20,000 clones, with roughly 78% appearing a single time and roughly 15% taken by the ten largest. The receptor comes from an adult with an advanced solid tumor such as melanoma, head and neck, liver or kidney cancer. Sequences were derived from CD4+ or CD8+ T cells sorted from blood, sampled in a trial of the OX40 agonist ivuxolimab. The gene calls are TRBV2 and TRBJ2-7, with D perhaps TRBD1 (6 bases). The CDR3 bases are TGTGCCAGCAGGCAGGGGTTCGACTACGAGCAGTACTTC. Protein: CASRQGFDYEQYF.